This T cell receptor beta chain was recorded in a study of siplizumab effects on memory and regulatory T cells. Overall study results and limits: It seemed that naive T cells were more diverse than memory cells and were major contributors to the alloresponse. The alloreactive clones that mapped to unstimulated subsets made up only a minor fraction. Treatment with siplizumab left mappable alloreactive CD4+ clones averaging about 63% Treg-derived, compared with around 26% in controls.

A note on this clone: Its target is not known.

The assay covered roughly 97,000 TCR templates per sample. The table came from immunoSEQ multiplex PCR; TCRdb's copy has only in-frame clones and leaves some out. The table records 70,000 to 95,000 clones, around 95% of them present only once. The receptor was isolated from a human donor in good health. The sample was naive CD4+ T cells sorted from blood.

CDR3 DNA: TGTGCCATCGGGCAGAGCCCCAATCAGCCCCAGCATTTT. Amino acid sequence: CAIGQSPNQPQHF. This chain joins TRBV10-3 and TRBJ1-5; D ambiguous. The ends were cut back, 8 bases at V and 3 bases at J, with 11 bases in the middle. CDR3 length: 13 amino acids. From germline, CDR1 is ENHRY and CDR2 SYGVKD.